The 18 T cell receptor beta chains below were found in one sample sequenced in a study of OX40 agonist ivuxolimab in advanced cancers. TCRdb's table, derived via immunoSEQ multiplex PCR, lists solely in-frame clones and lacks some. The sample lists tens of thousands of clones; 94% were seen once. Sequencing used CD4+ or CD8+ T cells sorted from blood, obtained in a trial of the OX40 agonist ivuxolimab. The receptors were gathered from an adult with an advanced solid tumor such as melanoma, head and neck, liver or kidney cancer.

This clone has only one observation. The V call is TRBV19, the J call TRBJ2-7; D is perhaps TRBD2 (5 bases). The V gene's germline CDR1 is LNHDA and CDR2 SQIVND (reference sequence). The CDR3 sequence is 16 residues long. V was cut by 5 bases and J by 0 bases, with 17 bases left in between. CDR3 bases: TGTGCCAGTAGTTCGGGATCCGGGATCACCTCCTACGAGCAGTACTTC. Protein sequence: CASSSGSGITSYEQYF.

The J gene is TRBJ2-3, the V gene TRBV28; no clear D. This CDR3 comprises 15 residues. The V gene lost 4 bases and the J gene lost 0 bases, with 11 bases spanning the gap. The germline V gene encodes CDR1 MDHEN and CDR2 SYDVKM. The CDR3 protein is CASSYTLESTDTQYF. CDR3 bases: TGTGCCAGCAGTTACACACTGGAGAGCACAGATACGCAGTATTTT. Full variable domain (missing parts from reference TRBV28 and TRBJ2-3): DVKVTQSSRYLVKRTGEKVFLECVQDMDHENMFWYRQDPGLGLRLIYFSYDVKMKEKGDIPEGYSVSREKKERFSLILESASTNQTSMYLCASSYTLESTDTQYFGPGTRLTVL.

V gene TRBV7-8 combines with J gene TRBJ2-3, with D unclear. V shed 1 base and J shed 0 bases, with 5 bases lying between them. The germline gives CDR1 SGHVS, CDR2 FQNEAQ. The CDR3 runs to 14 residues. The CDR3 sequence: CASSLGMSTDTQYF. In DNA, the CDR3 is TGTGCCAGCAGCTTAGGCATGAGCACAGATACGCAGTATTTT.

This clone was recorded once. V usage is TRBV7-9 and J usage is TRBJ1-1; 8 positions match TRBD1. The length of the CDR3 is 15 residues. CDR1 SEHNR and CDR2 FQNEAQ come from the germline V gene (reference sequence). Germline trimming cut 5 bases from V and 2 bases from J; bases unmatched to any gene: 7. For the CDR3, the DNA is TGTGCCAGCAGCGTCGTCGGACAGGGAAACACTGAAGCTTTCTTT. Amino acids: CASSVVGQGNTEAFF.

CDR3 DNA sequence: TGCGCCAGCAGACCCCCTAGCGGGGGGGAGCAGTTCTTC. Translated: CASRPPSGGEQFF. The chain uses TRBV4-1 and TRBJ2-1, with 11 positions matching TRBD2. CDR1 is MGHRA and CDR2 is YSYEKL in the germline V gene. This CDR3 comprises 13 residues. Losses at the gene ends were 6 bases for V and 10 bases for J; bases not matched to a gene: 5.

The chain carries TRBV5-4 and TRBJ2-7, with TRBD1 matching 10 bases. The CDR3 totals 14 residues. CDR1 is SGHNT and CDR2 is YYREEE in the germline V gene (reference sequence). The V gene end was trimmed by 4 bases and the J gene end by 2 bases; junction bases not matched to a gene: 3. CDR3 bases: TGTGCCAGCAGCCACGGACAGGGGGCCTACGAGCAGTACTTC. As protein: CASSHGQGAYEQYF.

This clone was found a few times. The V call is TRBV4-1, the J call TRBJ2-7, with D possibly matching TRBD2 (6 bases). With 5 bases removed from V and 3 bases from J, the gap between germline ends came to 17 bases. This CDR3 comprises 15 residues. Germline V lookup: CDR1 MGHRA, CDR2 YSYEKL. CDR3 sequence (DNA): TGCGCCAGCAGCGCGACCGGGACTGGCAACTACGAGCAGTACTTC. Translated, it gives CASSATGTGNYEQYF.

V gene TRBV28 combines with J gene TRBJ2-5; D remains unclear. Deletions cut 1 base from V and 5 bases from J, with 8 bases between. The CDR3 totals 13 residues. Germline V gene sequence: CDR1 MDHEN, CDR2 SYDVKM. The chain's CDR3 is CASSLLTGETQYF. The CDR3 DNA sequence: TGTGCCAGCAGTTTATTAACCGGGGAGACCCAGTACTTC.

This chain connects TRBV5-1 to TRBJ2-7; D may be TRBD2 (7 bases). The germline V gene encodes CDR1 SGHRS and CDR2 YFSETQ. CDR3 length: 15 amino acids. V gave up 0 bases and J gave up 0 bases, with 10 bases separating them. The CDR3 nucleotides read TGCGCCAGCAGCTTGGAGGGGGGGCCCTCCTACGAGCAGTACTTC. It is translated as CASSLEGGPSYEQYF. Full variable domain (outside the CDR3, taken from reference TRBV5-1 and TRBJ2-7): KAGVTQTPRYLIKTRGQQVTLSCSPISGHRSVSWYQQTPGQGLQFLFEYFSETQRNKGNFPGRFSGRQFSNSRSEMNVSTLELGDSALYLCASSLEGGPSYEQYFGPGTRLTVT.

V and J are TRBV18 and TRBJ1-2; a possible D gene is TRBD1 (5 bases). The CDR3 is 12 amino acids. V lost 10 bases and J 2 bases, leaving 11 bases between the germline ends. The germline CDR1 and CDR2 sequences are KGHSH and LQKENI. The DNA for the CDR3 is TGTGCCACCGCAGGGACGAACTATGGCTACACCTTC. Translated: CATAGTNYGYTF.

The CDR3: CASSIGANEAFF. The CDR3 nucleotides are TGTGCCAGTAGTATAGGGGCGAATGAAGCTTTCTTT. The chain has TRBV19 and TRBJ1-1; D gene uncertain. The length of the CDR3 is 12 residues. Trimming removed 1 base from V and 7 bases from J, with 7 bases in between. Germline loops: CDR1 LNHDA, CDR2 SQIVND (reference sequence).

The chain links TRBV4-1 to TRBJ2-3; 8 bases align to TRBD2. The ends lost 4 bases at V and 5 bases at J; junction bases unmatched: 8. The CDR3 extends over 15 amino acids. Germline CDR1 MGHRA, CDR2 YSYEKL. The CDR3 sequence: CASSPGLAGQDTQYF. The DNA for the CDR3 is TGCGCCAGCAGCCCTGGGCTAGCGGGTCAAGATACGCAGTATTTT.

The V and J genes are TRBV7-3 and TRBJ2-7, with 8 bases aligning to TRBD1. The trim removed 5 bases at V and 4 bases at J, leaving 4 bases unmatched. The germline V gene encodes CDR1 SGHTA and CDR2 FQGTGA. The CDR3 sequence is 13 residues long. CDR3 region: CASSPDRGYEQYF. In nucleotides, the CDR3 is TGTGCCAGCAGCCCCGACAGGGGATACGAGCAGTACTTC.

The chain uses TRBV14 and TRBJ2-2; D remains ambiguous. This CDR3 has 16 residues. Per germline, CDR1 SGHDN and CDR2 FVKESK. The ends were cut back, 1 base at V and 7 bases at J, with 16 bases in the middle. CDR3 sequence reads: CASSQAPQDWGGELFF. The CDR3 coding sequence is TGTGCCAGCAGCCAAGCCCCCCAGGATTGGGGCGGGGAGCTGTTTTTT.

In its sample, this clone ranks as large. This rearrangement joins TRBV19 to TRBJ1-5; D perhaps matches TRBD1 (5 bases). Germline CDR1 LNHDA, CDR2 SQIVND (reference sequence). The ends were cut back, 5 bases at V and 1 base at J, with 12 bases in the middle. The CDR3 has 15 amino acids. The CDR3 region is CASSVLPGSNQPQHF. The CDR3 DNA sequence: TGTGCCAGTAGTGTGCTCCCAGGGAGCAATCAGCCCCAGCATTTT.

This clone appeared once. The rearrangement joins TRBV7-9 to TRBJ2-1; the D is unclear. V was cut by 7 bases and J by 0 bases, with 10 bases left in between. Germline values: CDR1 SEHNR, CDR2 FQNEAQ (reference sequence). The CDR3 spans 14 residues. The CDR3 sequence is CASTKADSYNEQFF. The CDR3 DNA sequence: TGTGCCAGCACCAAGGCGGACTCCTACAATGAGCAGTTCTTC.

The chain couples TRBV11-2 to TRBJ2-2; 8 nucleotides match TRBD2. The CDR3 runs 16 residues. Germline V gene sequence: CDR1 SGHAT, CDR2 FQNNGV. V was pared by 0 bases and J by 6 bases, with 6 bases of the junction left unmatched. The CDR3 nucleotides read TGTGCCAGCAGCTTAGACTTCCCGGGAGGGGCCGGGGAGCTGTTTTTT. This codes for CASSLDFPGGAGELFF.

The rearrangement joins TRBV4-3 to TRBJ2-1; TRBD2 agrees at 8 bases. This CDR3 has 14 residues. Germline CDR1 is LGHNA and CDR2 is YSLEER. V lost 3 bases, J lost 7 bases, and 5 bases stayed unmatched. DNA for the CDR3: TGCGCCAGCAGCCACCGGGAGGGCCGGAATGAGCAGTTCTTC. Its protein product is CASSHREGRNEQFF.